The 16 T cell receptor beta chains below all came from one sample that was sequenced in a study of cytomegalovirus exposure and HLA in healthy donors. The PCR employed 60 Vbeta primers together with 13 Jbeta primers. The assay was immunoSEQ multiplex PCR, and TCRdb's table has in-frame clones only and misses some. The sample has roughly 97,000 clones, 70% to 85% seen once. Sequenced input: PBMCs. These receptors originate from a woman between 18 and 30 years old in good health and CMV-seropositive.

The V and J genes are TRBV30 and TRBJ1-2; 9 bases align to TRBD1. The ends lost 4 bases at V and 5 bases at J; junction bases unmatched: 5. The CDR3 covers 13 residues. Germline assignment: CDR1 GTSNPN and CDR2 SVGIG (reference sequence). The CDR3 reads CAWTVTGGYGYTF. CDR3 coding DNA: TGTGCCTGGACCGTGACAGGGGGGTATGGCTACACCTTC.

This sequence joins TRBV6-5 and TRBJ2-3, with 9 bases identical to TRBD1. V was pared by 2 bases and J by 5 bases, with 2 bases of the junction left unmatched. The CDR3 has 14 amino acids. Germline values: CDR1 MNHEY, CDR2 SVGAGI. This CDR3 is CASSYTDRGDTQYF. The CDR3 DNA follows: TGTGCCAGCAGTTACACGGACAGGGGAGATACGCAGTATTTT.

The chain employs TRBV19 and TRBJ1-2; D gene uncertain. The CDR3 length is 12 residues. V lost 8 bases to trimming and J lost 8 bases, with 15 bases between them. Per germline, CDR1 LNHDA and CDR2 SQIVND (reference sequence). The CDR3 coding sequence is TGTGCCAGTGCTTCTTTGGCAGGAGGCTACACCTTC. Its translation: CASASLAGGYTF.

The rearrangement joins TRBV27 to TRBJ2-7; 7 bases match TRBD2. The ends lost 0 bases at V and 4 bases at J; junction bases unmatched: 3. This CDR3 is 14 amino acids long. CDR1 and CDR2 (germline): MNHEY, SMNVEV (reference sequence). CDR3 sequence reads: CASSLSSSGYEQYF. The CDR3, as DNA: TGTGCCAGCAGTTTATCGTCTAGCGGTTACGAGCAGTACTTC.

This sequence joins TRBV7-2 and TRBJ2-2; the match to TRBD2 covers 9 bases. V lost 11 bases and J lost 4; bases outside the gene matches: 8. Per germline, CDR1 SGHTA and CDR2 FQGNSA. The CDR3 runs to 14 residues. CDR3 residues: CAARLAEITGELFF. DNA of the CDR3: TGTGCCGCACGACTAGCGGAAATCACCGGGGAGCTGTTTTTT.

The CDR3: CATSRDRGLNSPLHF. The CDR3 nucleotides are TGTGCCACCAGCAGAGACAGGGGTCTTAATTCACCCCTCCACTTT. The chain couples TRBV15 to TRBJ1-6, with D perhaps matching TRBD1 (6 bases). Germline V gives CDR1 LNHNV, CDR2 YYDKDF (reference sequence). This CDR3 spans 15 amino acids. The V gene lost 0 bases and the J gene lost 6 bases, with 9 bases spanning the gap.

The chain joins TRBV15 to TRBJ2-2; D is possibly TRBD1 (6 bases). Germline V gene sequence: CDR1 LNHNV, CDR2 YYDKDF (reference sequence). The CDR3 has 14 residues. V shed 5 bases and J shed 3 bases, with 10 bases lying between them. This CDR3 is CATSEQGYTGELFF. CDR3 DNA sequence: TGTGCCACCAGCGAACAGGGTTACACCGGGGAGCTGTTTTTT.

The genes are TRBV28 and TRBJ2-2, with 14 positions matching TRBD2. The CDR3 totals 17 residues. With V trimmed by 7 bases and J by 0 bases, 4 bases remained unmatched. From germline, CDR1 is MDHEN and CDR2 SYDVKM. The CDR3 protein is CASIPTSGRANTGELFF. CDR3 nucleotides: TGTGCCAGCATCCCGACTAGCGGGAGGGCGAACACCGGGGAGCTGTTTTTT.

V and J are TRBV28 and TRBJ1-5, with D possibly matching TRBD1 (5 bases). V gave up 6 bases and J gave up 4 bases, with 16 bases separating them. The CDR3 consists of 15 residues. Germline assignment: CDR1 MDHEN and CDR2 SYDVKM. This CDR3 is CASSPSRGGNQPQHF. CDR3 DNA: TGTGCCAGCAGCCCCAGTCGGGGGGGTAATCAGCCCCAGCATTTT. Full variable domain (missing parts from reference TRBV28 and TRBJ1-5): DVKVTQSSRYLVKRTGEKVFLECVQDMDHENMFWYRQDPGLGLRLIYFSYDVKMKEKGDIPEGYSVSREKKERFSLILESASTNQTSMYLCASSPSRGGNQPQHFGDGTRLSIL.

The chain employs TRBV6-1 and TRBJ2-5; TRBD2 is a possible D gene (5 bases). The V gene lost 4 bases and the J gene lost 5 bases, with 11 bases spanning the gap. CDR1 is MNHNS and CDR2 is SASEGT in the germline V gene. The CDR3 contains 13 residues. For the CDR3, the DNA is TGTGCCAGCAGTGTTGTGGGCGGGGAGACCCAGTACTTC. This sequence encodes CASSVVGGETQYF.

The sample holds a few counts of this clone. The V and J genes are TRBV29-1 and TRBJ1-2; 11 bases align to TRBD1. V gave up 2 bases and J gave up 4 bases; unmatched junction bases: 6. This CDR3 has 15 residues. Germline V gives CDR1 SQVTM, CDR2 ANQGSEA. The CDR3 DNA reads TGCAGCGTTGAAACTGGGACAGGGGGTCTCTATGGCTACACCTTC. Translating gives CSVETGTGGLYGYTF.

J is TRBJ2-1 and V is TRBV4-1; the match to TRBD2 covers 16 bases. CDR3 length equals 19 residues. From germline, CDR1 is MGHRA and CDR2 YSYEKL. Trimming cost V 7 bases and J 4 bases; bases outside gene matches: 13. This chain's CDR3 is CASTVVGLAGGPNYNEQFF. The CDR3 DNA reads TGCGCCAGCACCGTCGTGGGACTAGCGGGAGGGCCTAATTACAATGAGCAGTTCTTC.

The DNA of the CDR3 is TGTGCCAGCAGCGGGACAGGGATCTCTGGCTACACCTTC. It encodes CASSGTGISGYTF. The chain employs TRBV9 and TRBJ1-2, with 8 nucleotides matching TRBD1. Losses at the gene ends were 3 bases for V and 7 bases for J; bases not matched to a gene: 5. In germline, CDR1 is SGDLS, CDR2 YYNGEE. The CDR3 extends over 13 amino acids.

The rearrangement links TRBV29-1 to TRBJ1-1; TRBD1 aligns across 7 bases. CDR1 SQVTM and CDR2 ANQGSEA come from the germline V gene. The V segment lost 6 bases and the J segment 1 base; nucleotides outside the gene matches: 5. The CDR3 extends over 13 amino acids. For the CDR3, the DNA is TGCAGCGTCGGGACAGTACAGAACACTGAAGCTTTCTTT. Its translation: CSVGTVQNTEAFF.

The rearrangement links TRBV19 to TRBJ2-1, with 8 bases aligning to TRBD2. Germline V lookup: CDR1 LNHDA, CDR2 SQIVND (reference sequence). J gave up 2 bases and V 5 bases, and 5 bases lay outside the gene matches. The CDR3 runs 15 residues. CDR3 region: CASSFSGAAYNEQFF. CDR3 bases: TGTGCCAGTAGTTTTAGCGGGGCCGCCTACAATGAGCAGTTCTTC.

V gene TRBV15 combines with J gene TRBJ2-3; the D is unclear. Germline CDR1 LNHNV, CDR2 YYDKDF (reference sequence). The CDR3 has 15 residues. Trimming shortened V by 2 bases and J by 0 bases, and 9 bases separated the two germline ends. The CDR3, as DNA: TGTGCCACCAGCAGACATGCAGGAAGCACAGATACGCAGTATTTT. As protein: CATSRHAGSTDTQYF.